One TCR beta chain is described in this entry. These data are taken from a study of blood T cell repertoires in COVID-19. V lost 1 base and J 7 bases, leaving 7 bases between the germline ends. This CDR3 spans 12 amino acids. Germline CDR1 SEHNR, CDR2 FQNEAQ (reference sequence). Profiling relied on immunoSEQ multiplex PCR, and the TCRdb table lists in-frame clones only, not all of them. The repertoire holds some 150,000 clones, with about 86% as singletons. The source of this sequence is a man in his forties or fifties who had recovered from COVID-19. Sequenced input: PBMCs or T cells enriched from blood (not recorded which). The chain combines TRBV7-9 with TRBJ1-2; the D gene is possibly TRBD1 (5 bases). CDR3 sequence (DNA): TGTGCCAGCAGCTTAGGACAGACTGGCTACACCTTC. Its translation: CASSLGQTGYTF.